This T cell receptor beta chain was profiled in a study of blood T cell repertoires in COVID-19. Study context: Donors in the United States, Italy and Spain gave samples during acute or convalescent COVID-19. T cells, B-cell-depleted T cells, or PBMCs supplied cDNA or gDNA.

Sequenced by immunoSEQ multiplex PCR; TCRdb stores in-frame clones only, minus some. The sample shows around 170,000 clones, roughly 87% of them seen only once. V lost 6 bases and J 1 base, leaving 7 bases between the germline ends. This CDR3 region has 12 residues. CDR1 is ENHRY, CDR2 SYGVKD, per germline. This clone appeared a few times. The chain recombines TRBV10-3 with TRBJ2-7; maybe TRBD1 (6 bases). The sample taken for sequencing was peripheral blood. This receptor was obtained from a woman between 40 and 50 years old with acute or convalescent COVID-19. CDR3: CAIRTGSYEQYF. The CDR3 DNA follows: TGTGCCATCAGGACAGGATCCTACGAGCAGTACTTC.